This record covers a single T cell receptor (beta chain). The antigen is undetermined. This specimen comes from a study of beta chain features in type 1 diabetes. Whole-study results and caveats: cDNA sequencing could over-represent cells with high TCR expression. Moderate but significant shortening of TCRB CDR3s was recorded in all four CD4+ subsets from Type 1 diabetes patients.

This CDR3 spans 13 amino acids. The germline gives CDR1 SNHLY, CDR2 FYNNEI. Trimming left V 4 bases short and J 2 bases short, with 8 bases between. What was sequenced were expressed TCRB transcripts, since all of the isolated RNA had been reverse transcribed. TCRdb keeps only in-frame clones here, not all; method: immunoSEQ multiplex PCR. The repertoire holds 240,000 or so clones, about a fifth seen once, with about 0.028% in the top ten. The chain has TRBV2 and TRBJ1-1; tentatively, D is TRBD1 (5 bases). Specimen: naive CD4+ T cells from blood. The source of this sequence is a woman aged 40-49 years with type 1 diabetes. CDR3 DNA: TGTGCCAGCAGTGGACAGTACAACACTGAAGCTTTCTTT. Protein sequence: CASSGQYNTEAFF.